What follows describes a single TCR beta chain. CDR1 and CDR2 (germline): MDHEN, SYDVKM. CDR3 length: 17 amino acids. The ends were cut back, 4 bases at V and 5 bases at J, with 21 bases in the middle. Assay: immunoSEQ multiplex PCR; the TCRdb copy retains only in-frame clones and omits some. The sample lists approximately 200,000 clones; approximately 80% were seen once. The sample belongs to a study of blood T cell repertoires in COVID-19. Overall study context: Samples taken during acute and convalescent COVID-19 were collected in the United States, Italy and Spain. Sources were T cells, B-cell-depleted T cells, or PBMCs; the material itself was cDNA or gDNA.

Individuals drawn from about 26 US areas were roughly 18 to 95 years old. Recovered Cohort 3 donors showed two negative PCRs, clearance, or symptom resolution. The TCR originated in a middle-aged man who had recovered from COVID-19. The chain employs TRBV28 and TRBJ2-4; D perhaps matches TRBD1 (5 bases). Sequenced: PBMCs or T cells enriched from blood (not recorded which). The DNA for the CDR3 is TGTGCCAGCAGTTCCGCTATGATGCCAGGGTATCAAAACATTCAGTACTTC. This sequence encodes CASSSAMMPGYQNIQYF.